The rows below give T cell receptor beta chains drawn from one sample of a study of a mutant IDH1 vaccine in newly diagnosed glioma. Some clones are missing from TCRdb's copy, which holds only in-frame ones; the method was immunoSEQ multiplex PCR. The repertoire holds about 53,000 clones, with about 80% as singletons. Their antigen targets remain unknown. The source was PBMCs, collected from a glioma patient whose treatment included an IDH1 peptide vaccine. The receptors here all came from a woman in her forties or fifties with glioma. Both conserved end residues are trimmed from each CDR3. Some rows mark clone size as missing; the rest say once, few, many or name a class of expanded clone.

V gene	clone size	CDR3 length	CDR3 protein
TRBV5-1	NA	15	ASSPGTEFSSTDTQY
TRBV19	NA	13	ASSPTGQRIYEQY
TRBV18	NA	14	ASSLKTGGGNTEAF
TRBV6-5	NA	10	ASSYSRGEAF
TRBV7-2	NA	13	ASSTRQGATQPQH
TRBV29-1	NA	11	SVGQGVKYGYT
TRBV10-3	once	13	AISNKGATNEKLF
TRBV27	NA	16	ASSYHTTGGAFVAEAF
TRBV18	NA	16	ASSRFEDTRRSHYGYT
TRBV23-1	NA	17	ASSHSAPQAFFSGNTIY
TRBV2	NA	12	ASTRRSENQPQH
TRBV30	NA	14	AWRPRQGSNTGELF
TRBV7-2	NA	14	ASSTGLAGGLETQY
TRBV28	NA	11	ASSTSREETQY
TRBV7-2	few	11	ASSLDNSQPQH
TRBV27	NA	13	ASRSGGVGNSPLH
TRBV5-4	NA	12	ASSSPGQGSEQF
TRBV5-1	NA	12	ASSIGQGGLTQY
TRBV6-4	few	11	ASSGQQNTEAF
TRBV4-1	NA	12	ASSQGSNSYGYT
TRBV9	NA	13	ASSVDPDFSYEQY
TRBV9	NA	13	ASSAMTGVGTEAF
TRBV5-1	NA	14	ASSLGGDPYNSPLH
TRBV7-8	NA	14	ASSVLSGAKSYEQY